A selection of T cell receptor beta chains follows, all from one sample in a study of cytotoxic CD8 clonotypes in ibrutinib-treated CLL. Only in-frame clones appear in the TCRdb table, and some are missing; sequencing was by immunoSEQ multiplex PCR. The table lists approximately 340,000 clones, under 70% of them singletons. The material sequenced was PBMCs, taken after 36 months of ibrutinib treatment. These receptors were obtained from a human donor with chronic lymphocytic leukemia. Both conserved end residues are part of each CDR3. A D gene is named only where the DNA matches it firmly. For some rows the clone size is stated as once, few or many, or as a class when expanded; others skip it.

length,V,D,size,J,CDR3,DNA
13,TRBV19,-,few,TRBJ2-3,CASRVTSTDTQYF,TGTGCCAGTAGGGTGACGAGCACAGATACGCAGTATTTT
15,TRBV7-2,TRBD2,-,TRBJ2-5,CASSLRGGLVETQYF,TGTGCCAGCAGTCTAAGGGGTGGACTAGTGGAGACCCAGTACTTC
15,TRBV29-1,-,-,TRBJ2-7,CSVMGRRGLIYEQYF,TGCAGCGTTATGGGGAGGAGAGGGTTAATTTACGAGCAGTACTTC
13,TRBV7-9,-,-,TRBJ2-7,CASSFKGHHEQYF,TGTGCCAGCAGCTTTAAGGGTCACCACGAGCAGTACTTC
11,TRBV2,-,-,TRBJ2-7,CASRGRRGQYF,TGTGCCAGCAGGGGTAGGCGTGGGCAGTACTTC
15,TRBV18,-,-,TRBJ2-2,CASSPKGKGTGELFF,TGTGCCAGCTCACCAAAGGGGAAGGGCACCGGGGAGCTGTTTTTT
14,TRBV6-4,-,few,TRBJ2-3,CASSDGGGPDTQYF,TGTGCCAGCAGTGACGGGGGGGGCCCAGATACGCAGTATTTT
14,TRBV5-1,-,-,TRBJ2-2,CASSFRTNTGELFF,TGCGCCAGCAGCTTCCGGACGAACACCGGGGAGCTGTTTTTT
15,TRBV11-2,TRBD1,few,TRBJ1-2,CASRLGPGQLYGYTF,TGTGCCAGCAGGTTAGGCCCGGGACAGCTCTATGGCTACACCTTC
14,TRBV18,TRBD1,-,TRBJ1-4,CASSSGTGYEKLFF,TGTGCCAGCTCATCCGGGACAGGGTATGAAAAACTGTTTTTT
15,TRBV7-3,TRBD1,once,TRBJ2-2,CASSLGDRDTGELFF,TGTGCCAGCAGCTTAGGGGACAGAGACACCGGGGAGCTGTTTTTT
11,TRBV7-2,-,once,TRBJ2-5,CASSLFETQYF,TGTGCCAGCAGCTTGTTTGAGACCCAGTACTTC
16,TRBV4-1,TRBD1,-,TRBJ1-2,CASSQPTGSIYYGYTF,TGCGCCAGCAGCCAACCGACAGGGTCGATTTACTATGGCTACACCTTC
15,TRBV10-3,TRBD2,few,TRBJ2-7,CAISEGLAGSYEQYF,TGTGCCATCAGTGAGGGGCTAGCGGGCTCCTACGAGCAGTACTTC
13,TRBV4-1,-,-,TRBJ1-3,CASRRVSGNTIYF,TGCGCCAGCCGCCGAGTCTCTGGAAACACCATATATTTT
14,TRBV5-1,-,few,TRBJ2-7,CASSFDGLSYEQYF,TGCGCCAGCAGCTTTGACGGGTTGTCCTACGAGCAGTACTTC
13,TRBV18,-,few,TRBJ2-7,CASSSSGAREQYF,TGTGCCAGCTCATCGTCCGGGGCTCGGGAGCAGTACTTC
13,TRBV7-9,-,many,TRBJ2-7,CASSLAQGYEQYF,TGTGCCAGCAGCTTAGCACAGGGCTACGAGCAGTACTTC
17,TRBV18,TRBD1,few,TRBJ2-7,CASSPPRAGGPSYEQYF,TGTGCCAGCTCACCACCGCGAGCAGGGGGTCCTTCCTACGAGCAGTACTTC
14,TRBV6-1,TRBD1,few,TRBJ2-7,CASRDRSSSYEQYF,TGTGCCAGCAGGGACAGGTCATCAAGCTACGAGCAGTACTTC
13,TRBV27,-,few,TRBJ1-6,CASSPRQALPLHF,TGTGCCAGCAGTCCAAGACAGGCACTACCCCTCCACTTT
14,TRBV2,-,-,TRBJ2-7,CASNRDTLTYEQYF,TGTGCCAGTAACCGGGACACCCTGACCTACGAGCAGTACTTC
12,TRBV4-1,-,-,TRBJ2-7,CASSQGGYEQYF,TGCGCCAGCAGCCAAGGGGGCTACGAGCAGTACTTC
19,TRBV5-1,-,-,TRBJ2-4,CASSLGAGNPLVAKNIQYF,TGCGCCAGCAGCTTGGGGGCAGGGAATCCCCTAGTTGCCAAAAACATTCAGTACTTC
11,TRBV5-4,-,-,TRBJ2-7,CASSLGAEQYF,TGTGCCAGCAGCTTGGGAGCCGAGCAGTACTTC
18,TRBV7-9,TRBD1,-,TRBJ2-7,CASSFAGTGGSPTGEQYF,TGTGCCAGCAGCTTTGCCGGGACAGGGGGGTCCCCTACCGGCGAGCAGTACTTC
15,TRBV28,-,-,TRBJ2-7,CASSLWGGTNYEQYF,TGTGCCAGCAGTTTATGGGGCGGAACGAACTACGAGCAGTACTTC
15,TRBV9,TRBD2,-,TRBJ2-7,CASSVLAGGPYEQYF,TGTGCCAGCAGCGTACTAGCGGGAGGCCCCTACGAGCAGTACTTC
13,TRBV7-2,-,-,TRBJ2-7,CASSPGPLSVQYF,TGTGCCAGCAGCCCTGGACCGTTATCGGTGCAGTACTTC
17,TRBV27,TRBD2,few,TRBJ2-1,CASSTLPGGSSYNEQFF,TGTGCCAGCAGTACCCTTCCCGGGGGGAGCTCCTACAATGAGCAGTTCTTC
16,TRBV7-9,-,-,TRBJ2-2,CASSPRTFSNTGELFF,TGTGCCAGCAGCCCCCGGACGTTCTCGAACACCGGGGAGCTGTTTTTT
15,TRBV12-5,TRBD1,few,TRBJ2-5,CASGNPGQIAETQYF,TGTGCTAGTGGAAACCCGGGACAGATAGCAGAGACCCAGTACTTC
15,TRBV28,-,few,TRBJ1-2,CASSLLEAGDYGYTF,TGTGCCAGCAGTTTGTTAGAGGCGGGGGACTATGGCTACACCTTC
14,TRBV2,TRBD1,-,TRBJ2-5,CASRKDRGGETQYF,TGTGCCAGCAGGAAGGACAGGGGGGGAGAGACCCAGTACTTC
14,TRBV19,-,-,TRBJ2-3,CASSISRYTDTQYF,TGTGCCAGTAGTATTAGCCGGTACACAGATACGCAGTATTTT
12,TRBV29-1,TRBD1,-,TRBJ2-7,CSVAQGMYEQYF,TGCAGCGTGGCACAGGGGATGTACGAGCAGTACTTC
11,TRBV27,TRBD2,-,TRBJ2-3,CASIKRGTQYF,TGTGCCAGCATTAAGCGGGGCACGCAGTATTTT
14,TRBV15,TRBD2,-,TRBJ2-7,CATSREPGLGEQYF,TGTGCCACCAGCAGAGAACCGGGACTAGGCGAGCAGTACTTC
14,TRBV4-3,-,few,TRBJ1-2,CASSPRVGNYGYTF,TGCGCCAGCAGCCCCCGTGTAGGCAACTATGGCTACACCTTC
15,TRBV28,-,-,TRBJ1-4,CASSPQISLGEKLFF,TGTGCCAGCAGTCCTCAGATTTCGCTTGGTGAAAAACTGTTTTTT
16,TRBV30,-,-,TRBJ1-2,CASTNGLAATDYGYTF,TGTGCCAGCACGAACGGCTTAGCGGCCACGGACTATGGCTACACCTTC
14,TRBV7-2,-,-,TRBJ2-2,CASSLRGGTGELFF,TGTGCCAGCAGCTTAAGGGGCGGGACCGGGGAGCTGTTTTTT